The entry that follows covers one T cell receptor (beta chain) sequence. The repertoire was sequenced with immunoSEQ multiplex PCR; TCRdb's copy has only in-frame clones and lacks some. The sample lists some 110,000 clones; roughly nine tenths were seen once. These data belong to a study of Tregs in tolerant kidney transplant recipients. The sequence came from a human donor in good health. The sequenced sample was CD4+ T cells from blood.

The CDR3 DNA follows: TGTGCCAGCTCACCGGGGACAGCCGGGGGCCACCATAATCAGCCCCAGCATTTT. Its translation is CASSPGTAGGHHNQPQHF. This sequence joins TRBV18 and TRBJ1-5, with TRBD1 matching over 7 bases. Looked up from germline, CDR1 is KGHSH and CDR2 is LQKENI. V shed 3 bases and J 4 bases; nucleotides not matched to a gene: 15. The CDR3 is 18 amino acids. The complete variable domain, with remaining parts taken from reference TRBV18 and TRBJ1-5, reads NAGVMQNPRHLVRRRGQEARLRCSPMKGHSHVYWYRQLPEEGLKFMVYLQKENIIDESGMPKERFSAEFPKEGPSILRIQQVVRGDSAAYFCASSPGTAGGHHNQPQHFGDGTRLSIL.